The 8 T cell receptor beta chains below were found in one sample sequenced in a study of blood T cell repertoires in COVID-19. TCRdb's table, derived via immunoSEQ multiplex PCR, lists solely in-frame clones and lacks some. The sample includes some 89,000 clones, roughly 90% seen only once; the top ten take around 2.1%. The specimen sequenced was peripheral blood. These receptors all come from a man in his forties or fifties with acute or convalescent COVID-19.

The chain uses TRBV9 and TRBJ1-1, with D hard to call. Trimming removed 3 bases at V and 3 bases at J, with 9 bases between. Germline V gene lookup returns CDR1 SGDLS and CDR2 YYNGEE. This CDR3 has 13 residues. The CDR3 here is CASSGSSDTEAFF. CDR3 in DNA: TGTGCCAGCAGCGGTTCGAGTGACACTGAAGCTTTCTTT.

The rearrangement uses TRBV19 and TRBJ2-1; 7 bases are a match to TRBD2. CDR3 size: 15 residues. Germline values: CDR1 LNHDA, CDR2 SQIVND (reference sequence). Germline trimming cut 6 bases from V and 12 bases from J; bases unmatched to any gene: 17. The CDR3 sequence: CASSPTGTNRELQFF. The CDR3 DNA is TGTGCCAGTAGCCCAACCGGGACTAACCGGGAGCTGCAGTTCTTC.

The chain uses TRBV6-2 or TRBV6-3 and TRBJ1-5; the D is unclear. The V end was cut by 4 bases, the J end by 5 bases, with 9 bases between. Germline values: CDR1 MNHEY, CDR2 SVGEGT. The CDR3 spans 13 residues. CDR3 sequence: CASSLRDYQPQHF. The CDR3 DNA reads TGTGCCAGCAGTTTGAGAGATTATCAGCCCCAGCATTTT.

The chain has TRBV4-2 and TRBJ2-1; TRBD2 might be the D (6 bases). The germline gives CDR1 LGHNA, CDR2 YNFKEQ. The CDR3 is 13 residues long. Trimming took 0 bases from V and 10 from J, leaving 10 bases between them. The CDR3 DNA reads TGTGCCAGCAGCCAAGATCCGGGACTCGAGCAGTTCTTC. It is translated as CASSQDPGLEQFF.

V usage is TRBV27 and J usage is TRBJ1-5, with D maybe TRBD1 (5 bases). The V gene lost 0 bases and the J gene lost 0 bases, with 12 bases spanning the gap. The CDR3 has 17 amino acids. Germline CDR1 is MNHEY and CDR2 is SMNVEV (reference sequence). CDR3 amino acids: CASSLSGTGGSNQPQHF. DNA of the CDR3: TGTGCCAGCAGTTTATCAGGGACGGGGGGTAGCAATCAGCCCCAGCATTTT.

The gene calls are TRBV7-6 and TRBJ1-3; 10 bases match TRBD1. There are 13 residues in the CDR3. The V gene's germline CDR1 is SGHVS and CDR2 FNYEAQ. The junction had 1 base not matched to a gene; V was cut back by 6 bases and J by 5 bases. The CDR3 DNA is TGTGCCAGCAGGGGACAGGGGAGAAACACCATATATTTT. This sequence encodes CASRGQGRNTIYF.

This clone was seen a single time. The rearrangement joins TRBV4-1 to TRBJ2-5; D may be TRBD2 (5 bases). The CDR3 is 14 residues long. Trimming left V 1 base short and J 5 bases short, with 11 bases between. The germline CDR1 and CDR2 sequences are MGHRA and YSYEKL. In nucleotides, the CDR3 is TGCGCCAGCAGCCAAGTTGCGGGTTGGGAGACCCAGTACTTC. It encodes CASSQVAGWETQYF.

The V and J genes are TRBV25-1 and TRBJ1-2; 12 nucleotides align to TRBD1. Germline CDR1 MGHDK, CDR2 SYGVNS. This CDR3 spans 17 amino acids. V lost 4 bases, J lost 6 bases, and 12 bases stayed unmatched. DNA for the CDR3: TGTGCCAGCAGTGGGCCCGGGACAGGGGGCCAAGGGGATGGCTACACCTTC. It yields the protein CASSGPGTGGQGDGYTF.